This T cell receptor (beta chain) was identified during a study of T cell responses to AZD1222 COVID-19 vaccine. Study as a whole: Whether given at about 4 or about 12 weeks, second doses were pooled.

The table came from immunoSEQ multiplex PCR; TCRdb's copy has only in-frame clones and leaves some out. The repertoire holds 54,000 or so clones, 87% seen once, with 3.9% in the top ten. This sample comprised peripheral blood, obtained on day 0 of AZD1222 vaccination. The TCR originated in an adult in good health.

The CDR3 spells CASFGASSYSNQPQHF. DNA for the CDR3: TGTGCCAGCTTTGGAGCGAGTTCTTATAGCAATCAGCCCCAGCATTTT. The V gene is TRBV28, the J gene TRBJ1-5; no clear D gene. Trimming cost V 8 bases and J 0 bases, with 17 bases left between them. Germline V lookup: CDR1 MDHEN, CDR2 SYDVKM. The CDR3 runs to 16 residues.